This note documents a single T cell receptor beta chain sequence. Other DNA variants within this sample encode the same CDR3. Clones were sequenced by immunoSEQ multiplex PCR, and TCRdb holds only the in-frame ones, with some missing. The data show about 1,800,000 clones, approximately 94% seen once. This sample was taken from a study of shared clonotypes between healthy human individuals. CD45RO-negative cells were positively selected for CCR7, leaving out terminally differentiated effector memory CD45RA+ cells. This CDR3 contains 11 residues. Germline CDR1 reads GTSNPN; CDR2 reads SVGIG (reference sequence). Trimming took off 0 bases at V and 5 bases at J, with 4 bases between the two ends.

This clonotype originated in a man younger than 30 in good health. The chain has TRBV30 and TRBJ1-1; no clear D gene. The specimen was naive CD8+ T cells sorted from blood. This CDR3 reads CAWSVLTEAFF. CDR3 bases: TGTGCCTGGAGTGTACTGACTGAAGCTTTCTTT.